The entry below describes one TCR beta chain. This record comes from a study of blood T cell repertoires in COVID-19. Methods used by the authors: The assay estimated nucleated cells by amplifying reference gene primers. TCRdb's copy holds only in-frame clones and misses some; the assay was immunoSEQ multiplex PCR. The V and J calls and clone size were taken over from that table, and D and trimming were inferred from the DNA. The sample shows about 250,000 clones, approximately 90% of them seen only once. The V gene's germline CDR1 is SGHDT and CDR2 YYEEEE. The V gene lost 1 base and the J gene lost 0 bases, with 8 bases spanning the gap. The length of the CDR3 is 15 residues.

The sequencing sample was made of peripheral blood. This receptor was taken from a man aged 18-30 years with active or convalescent COVID-19. The chain has TRBV5-6 and TRBJ1-3; D is ambiguous. The DNA for the CDR3 is TGTGCCAGCAGCTTGTACAGTCTCTCTGGAAACACCATATATTTT. Translation gives CASSLYSLSGNTIYF.